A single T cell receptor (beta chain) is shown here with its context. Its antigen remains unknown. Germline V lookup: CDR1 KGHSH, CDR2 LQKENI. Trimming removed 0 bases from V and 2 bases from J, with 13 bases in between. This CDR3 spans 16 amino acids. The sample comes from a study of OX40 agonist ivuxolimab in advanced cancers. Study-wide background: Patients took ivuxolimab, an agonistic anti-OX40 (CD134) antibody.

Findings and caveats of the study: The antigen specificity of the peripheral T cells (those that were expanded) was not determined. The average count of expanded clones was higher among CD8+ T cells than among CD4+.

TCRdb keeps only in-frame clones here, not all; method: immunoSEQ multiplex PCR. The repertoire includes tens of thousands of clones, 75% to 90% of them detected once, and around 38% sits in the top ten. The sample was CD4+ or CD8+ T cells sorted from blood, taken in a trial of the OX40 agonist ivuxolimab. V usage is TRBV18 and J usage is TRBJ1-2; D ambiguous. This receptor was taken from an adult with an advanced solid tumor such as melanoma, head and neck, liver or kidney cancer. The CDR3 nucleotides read TGTGCCAGCTCACCACCACCTCAGGCAGAGAACTATGGCTACACCTTC. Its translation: CASSPPPQAENYGYTF. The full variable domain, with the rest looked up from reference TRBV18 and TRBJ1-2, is NAGVMQNPRHLVRRRGQEARLRCSPMKGHSHVYWYRQLPEEGLKFMVYLQKENIIDESGMPKERFSAEFPKEGPSILRIQQVVRGDSAAYFCASSPPPQAENYGYTFGSGTRLTVV.